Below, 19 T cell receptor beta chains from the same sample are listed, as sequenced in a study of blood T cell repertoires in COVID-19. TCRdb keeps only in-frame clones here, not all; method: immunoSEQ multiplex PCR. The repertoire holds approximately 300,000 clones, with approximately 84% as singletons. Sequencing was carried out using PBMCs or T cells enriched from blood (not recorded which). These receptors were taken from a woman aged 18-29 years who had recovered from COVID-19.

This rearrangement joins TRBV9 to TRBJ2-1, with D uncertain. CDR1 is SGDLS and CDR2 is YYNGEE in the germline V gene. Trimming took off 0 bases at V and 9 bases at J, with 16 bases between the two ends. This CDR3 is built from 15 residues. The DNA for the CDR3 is TGTGCCAGCAGCGTAGATAGCCGGAGTGGCACTGAGCAGTTCTTC. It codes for CASSVDSRSGTEQFF.

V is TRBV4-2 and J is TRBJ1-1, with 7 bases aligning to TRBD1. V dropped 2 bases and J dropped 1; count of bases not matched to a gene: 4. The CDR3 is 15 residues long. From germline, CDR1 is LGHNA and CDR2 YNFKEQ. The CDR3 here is CASSQPQGRNTEAFF. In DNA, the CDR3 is TGTGCCAGCAGCCAACCACAGGGGCGGAACACTGAAGCTTTCTTT.

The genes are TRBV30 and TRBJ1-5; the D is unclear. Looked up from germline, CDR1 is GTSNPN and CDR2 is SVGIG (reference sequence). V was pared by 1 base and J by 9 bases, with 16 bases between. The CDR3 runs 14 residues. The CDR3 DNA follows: TGTGCCTGGAGTGAAACTACCTTGATGGGGCCCCAGCATTTT. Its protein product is CAWSETTLMGPQHF.

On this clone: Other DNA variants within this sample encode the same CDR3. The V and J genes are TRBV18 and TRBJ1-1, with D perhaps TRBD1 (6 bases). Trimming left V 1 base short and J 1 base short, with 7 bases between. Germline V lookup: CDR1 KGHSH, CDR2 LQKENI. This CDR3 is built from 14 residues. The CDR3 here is CASSPQGENTEAFF. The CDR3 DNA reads TGTGCCAGCTCACCACAGGGGGAGAACACTGAAGCTTTCTTT. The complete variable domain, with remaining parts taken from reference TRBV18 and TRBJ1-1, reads NAGVMQNPRHLVRRRGQEARLRCSPMKGHSHVYWYRQLPEEGLKFMVYLQKENIIDESGMPKERFSAEFPKEGPSILRIQQVVRGDSAAYFCASSPQGENTEAFFGQGTRLTVV.

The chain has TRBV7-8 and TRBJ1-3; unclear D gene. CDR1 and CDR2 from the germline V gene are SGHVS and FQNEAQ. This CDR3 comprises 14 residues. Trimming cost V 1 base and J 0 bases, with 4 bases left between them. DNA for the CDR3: TGTGCCAGCAGCTTAGTTAGCTCTGGAAACACCATATATTTT. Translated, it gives CASSLVSSGNTIYF.

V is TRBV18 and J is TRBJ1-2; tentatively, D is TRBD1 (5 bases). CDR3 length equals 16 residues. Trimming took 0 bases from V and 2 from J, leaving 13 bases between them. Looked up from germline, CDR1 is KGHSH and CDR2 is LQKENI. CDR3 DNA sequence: TGTGCCAGCTCACCACCCGGGGGGGAGTACAACTATGGCTACACCTTC. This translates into CASSPPGGEYNYGYTF.

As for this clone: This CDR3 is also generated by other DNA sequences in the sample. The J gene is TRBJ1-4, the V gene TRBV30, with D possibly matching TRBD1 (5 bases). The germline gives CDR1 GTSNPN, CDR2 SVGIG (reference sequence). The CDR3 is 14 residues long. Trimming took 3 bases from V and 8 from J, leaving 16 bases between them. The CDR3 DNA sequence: TGTGCCTGGAGCTTTGGGCAGGGAGGGGAAAAACTGTTTTTT. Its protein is CAWSFGQGGEKLFF. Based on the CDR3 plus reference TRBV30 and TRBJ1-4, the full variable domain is SQTIHQWPATLVQPVGSPLSLECTVEGTSNPNLYWYRQAAGRGLQLLFYSVGIGQISSEVPQNLSASRPQDRQFILSSKKLLLSDSGFYLCAWSFGQGGEKLFFGSGTQLSVL.

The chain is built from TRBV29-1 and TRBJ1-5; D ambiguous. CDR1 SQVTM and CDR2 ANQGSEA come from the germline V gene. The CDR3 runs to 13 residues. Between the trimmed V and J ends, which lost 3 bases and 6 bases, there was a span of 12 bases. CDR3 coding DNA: TGCAGCGTTGAGATAGCGGTAACTCAGCCCCAGCATTTT. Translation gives CSVEIAVTQPQHF.

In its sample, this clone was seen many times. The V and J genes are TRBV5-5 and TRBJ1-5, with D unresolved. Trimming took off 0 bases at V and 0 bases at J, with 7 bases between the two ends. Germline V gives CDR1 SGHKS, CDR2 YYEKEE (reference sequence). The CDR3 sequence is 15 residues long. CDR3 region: CASSLGAYSNQPQHF. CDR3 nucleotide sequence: TGTGCCAGCAGCTTGGGGGCCTATAGCAATCAGCCCCAGCATTTT.

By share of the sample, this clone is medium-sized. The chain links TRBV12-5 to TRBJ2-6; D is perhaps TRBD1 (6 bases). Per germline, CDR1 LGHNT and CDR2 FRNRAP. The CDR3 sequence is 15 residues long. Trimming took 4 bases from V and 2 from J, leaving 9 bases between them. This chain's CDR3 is CASGYGGTGANVLTF. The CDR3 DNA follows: TGTGCTAGTGGTTATGGGGGCACTGGGGCCAACGTCCTGACTTTC.

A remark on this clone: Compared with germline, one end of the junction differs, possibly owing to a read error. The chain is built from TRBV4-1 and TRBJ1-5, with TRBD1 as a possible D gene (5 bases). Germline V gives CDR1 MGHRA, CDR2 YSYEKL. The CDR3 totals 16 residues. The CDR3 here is CASSEDGGLGNQPQHF. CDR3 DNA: TGCGCCAGCAGCGAAGACGGGGGTTTAGGCAATCAGCCCCAGCATTTT.

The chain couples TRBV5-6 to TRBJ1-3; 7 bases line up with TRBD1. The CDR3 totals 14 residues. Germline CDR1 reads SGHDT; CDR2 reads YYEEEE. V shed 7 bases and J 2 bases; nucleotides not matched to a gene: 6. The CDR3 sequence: CASCTQGAGNTIYF. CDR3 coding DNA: TGTGCCAGCTGTACCCAGGGGGCTGGAAACACCATATATTTT.

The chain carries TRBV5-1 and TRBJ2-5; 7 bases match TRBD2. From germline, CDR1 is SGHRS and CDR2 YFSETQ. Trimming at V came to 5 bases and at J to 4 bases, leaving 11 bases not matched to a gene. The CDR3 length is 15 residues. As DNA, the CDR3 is TGCGCCAGCAGACCCTTGCCTGGGGGGGGAGAGACCCAGTACTTC. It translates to CASRPLPGGGETQYF.

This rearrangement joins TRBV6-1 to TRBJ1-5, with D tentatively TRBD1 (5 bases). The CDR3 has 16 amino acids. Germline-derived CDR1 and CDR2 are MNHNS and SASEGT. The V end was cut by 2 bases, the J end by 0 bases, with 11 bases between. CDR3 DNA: TGTGCCAGCAGTGAAATCGGGACTCATAGCAATCAGCCCCAGCATTTT. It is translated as CASSEIGTHSNQPQHF.

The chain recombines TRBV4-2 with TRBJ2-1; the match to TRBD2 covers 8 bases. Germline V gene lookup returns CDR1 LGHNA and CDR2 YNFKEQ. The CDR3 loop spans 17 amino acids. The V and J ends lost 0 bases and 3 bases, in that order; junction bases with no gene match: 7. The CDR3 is CASSQESGTSGYNEQFF. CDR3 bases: TGTGCCAGCAGCCAAGAAAGTGGAACTAGCGGCTACAATGAGCAGTTCTTC.

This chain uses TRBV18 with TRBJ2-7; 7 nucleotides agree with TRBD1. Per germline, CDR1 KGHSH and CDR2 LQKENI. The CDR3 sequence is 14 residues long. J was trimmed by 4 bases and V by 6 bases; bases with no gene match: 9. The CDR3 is CASSIGTDTYEQYF. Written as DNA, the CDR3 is TGTGCCAGCTCGATCGGGACAGATACTTACGAGCAGTACTTC. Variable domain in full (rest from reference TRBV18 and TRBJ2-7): NAGVMQNPRHLVRRRGQEARLRCSPMKGHSHVYWYRQLPEEGLKFMVYLQKENIIDESGMPKERFSAEFPKEGPSILRIQQVVRGDSAAYFCASSIGTDTYEQYFGPGTRLTVT.

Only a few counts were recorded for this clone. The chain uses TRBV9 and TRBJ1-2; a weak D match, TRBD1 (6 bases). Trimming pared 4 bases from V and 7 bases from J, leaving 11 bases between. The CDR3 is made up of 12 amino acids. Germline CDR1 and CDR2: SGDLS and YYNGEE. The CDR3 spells CASSFQQGGYTF. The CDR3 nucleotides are TGTGCCAGCAGCTTCCAACAGGGTGGCTACACCTTC. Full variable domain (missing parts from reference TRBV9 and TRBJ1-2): DSGVTQTPKHLITATGQRVTLRCSPRSGDLSVYWYQQSLDQGLQFLIQYYNGEERAKGNILERFSAQQFPDLHSELNLSSLELGDSALYFCASSFQQGGYTFGSGTRLTVV.

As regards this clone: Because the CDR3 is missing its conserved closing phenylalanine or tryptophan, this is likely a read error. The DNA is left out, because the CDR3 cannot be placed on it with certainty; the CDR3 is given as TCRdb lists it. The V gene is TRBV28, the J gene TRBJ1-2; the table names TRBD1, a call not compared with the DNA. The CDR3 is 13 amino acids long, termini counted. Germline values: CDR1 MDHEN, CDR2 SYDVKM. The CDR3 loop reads CASSPGQGGRYVV.

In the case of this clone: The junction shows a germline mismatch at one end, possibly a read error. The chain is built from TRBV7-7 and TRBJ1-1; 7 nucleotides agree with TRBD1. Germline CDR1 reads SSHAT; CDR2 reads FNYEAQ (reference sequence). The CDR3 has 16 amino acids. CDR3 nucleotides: TGTGCTAGCAGCTTAGAACAGGGGATTATGAACACTGAAGCTTTCTTT. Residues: CASSLEQGIMNTEAFF.